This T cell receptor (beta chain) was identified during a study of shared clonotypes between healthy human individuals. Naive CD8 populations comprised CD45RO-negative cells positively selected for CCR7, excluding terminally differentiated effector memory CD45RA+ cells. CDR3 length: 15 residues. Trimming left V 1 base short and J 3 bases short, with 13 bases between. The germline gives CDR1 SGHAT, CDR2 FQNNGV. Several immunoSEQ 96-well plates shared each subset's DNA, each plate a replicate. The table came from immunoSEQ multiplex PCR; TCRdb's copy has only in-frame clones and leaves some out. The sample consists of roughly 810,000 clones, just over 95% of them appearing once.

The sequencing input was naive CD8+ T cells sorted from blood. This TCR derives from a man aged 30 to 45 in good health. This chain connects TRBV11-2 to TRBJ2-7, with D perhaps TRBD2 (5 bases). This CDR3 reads CASSLVPGSFYEQYF. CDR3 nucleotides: TGTGCCAGCAGCTTAGTTCCGGGATCCTTCTACGAGCAGTACTTC.